These 14 T cell receptor beta chains share one sample of origin, sequenced in a study of T cell responses to AZD1222 COVID-19 vaccine. Libraries were prepared by immunoSEQ multiplex PCR; TCRdb keeps only in-frame clonotypes and omits some of them. The sample records hundreds of thousands of clones, 85% to 95% being singletons. The sample in question was peripheral blood, obtained 28 days after the second AZD1222 dose. These receptors originate from an adult who received the AZD1222 COVID-19 vaccine.

V usage is TRBV4-2 and J usage is TRBJ2-1; D remains unclear. V lost 3 bases to trimming and J lost 6 bases, with 6 bases between them. There are 12 residues in the CDR3. Germline CDR1 is LGHNA and CDR2 is YNFKEQ. CDR3 residues: CASSHFSNEQFF. The CDR3 nucleotides are TGTGCCAGCAGCCACTTTAGCAATGAGCAGTTCTTC.

The chain has TRBV28 and TRBJ1-5; 8 nucleotides align to TRBD1. The CDR3 runs 17 residues. V gave up 3 bases and J gave up 0 bases; unmatched junction bases: 7. Germline values: CDR1 MDHEN, CDR2 SYDVKM. The CDR3 sequence: CASSFGGQVFSNQPQHF. The CDR3 nucleotides are TGTGCCAGCAGTTTCGGGGGACAGGTTTTTAGCAATCAGCCCCAGCATTTT. Full variable domain (rest looked up from reference TRBV28 and TRBJ1-5): DVKVTQSSRYLVKRTGEKVFLECVQDMDHENMFWYRQDPGLGLRLIYFSYDVKMKEKGDIPEGYSVSREKKERFSLILESASTNQTSMYLCASSFGGQVFSNQPQHFGDGTRLSIL.

The chain carries TRBV28 and TRBJ2-5; 13 bases are a match to TRBD2. Germline CDR1 is MDHEN and CDR2 is SYDVKM. This CDR3 has 16 amino acids. V lost 3 bases and J lost 5; bases outside the gene matches: 6. CDR3 nucleotides: TGTGCCAGCAGTTTGCCGGGACTAGCGGGATGGGAGACCCAGTACTTC. Protein product: CASSLPGLAGWETQYF.

The chain links TRBV9 to TRBJ2-1, with 10 bases that match TRBD2. CDR3 length: 14 amino acids. The V segment lost 0 bases and the J segment 6 bases; nucleotides outside the gene matches: 0. The germline CDR1 and CDR2 sequences are SGDLS and YYNGEE. CDR3 protein: CASSVASGSNEQFF. CDR3 coding DNA: TGTGCCAGCAGCGTAGCTAGCGGGAGCAATGAGCAGTTCTTC.

This chain connects TRBV5-4 to TRBJ2-2; no clear D gene. CDR1 is SGHNT, CDR2 YYREEE, per germline (reference sequence). V was cut by 1 base and J by 0 bases, with 4 bases left in between. CDR3 size: 14 residues. The CDR3 here is CASSLRTNTGELFF. DNA for the CDR3: TGTGCCAGCAGCTTGCGGACGAACACCGGGGAGCTGTTTTTT.

The chain is built from TRBV7-3 and TRBJ2-2, with D perhaps TRBD2 (6 bases). V was pared by 2 bases and J by 4 bases, with 8 bases between. The CDR3 is 14 amino acids. Germline lookup yields CDR1 SGHTA and CDR2 FQGTGA. The CDR3 loop reads CASSLRGSTGELFF. In DNA form, the CDR3 reads TGTGCCAGCAGCTTACGGGGGAGCACCGGGGAGCTGTTTTTT.

The V call is TRBV6-1, the J call TRBJ1-5; maybe TRBD1 (5 bases). The V gene's germline CDR1 is MNHNS and CDR2 SASEGT. The CDR3 has 14 residues. V lost 0 bases, J lost 6 bases, and 9 bases lay in between. The CDR3 nucleotides are TGTGCCAGCAGTGAAGCGAACAGGATTCAGCCCCAGCATTTT. Its translation is CASSEANRIQPQHF.

The V call is TRBV28, the J call TRBJ1-1; 10 nucleotides line up with TRBD1. There are 14 residues in the CDR3. The germline CDR1 and CDR2 sequences are MDHEN and SYDVKM. V shed 6 bases, J shed 4 bases, and the junction held 5 bases outside the gene matches. The CDR3 loop reads CASRGQGKGTEAFF. CDR3 DNA sequence: TGTGCCAGCAGGGGACAGGGGAAAGGCACTGAAGCTTTCTTT. Combining the CDR3 with reference TRBV28 and TRBJ1-1 gives the whole variable domain DVKVTQSSRYLVKRTGEKVFLECVQDMDHENMFWYRQDPGLGLRLIYFSYDVKMKEKGDIPEGYSVSREKKERFSLILESASTNQTSMYLCASRGQGKGTEAFFGQGTRLTVV.

This clone appeared a single time. J is TRBJ1-2 and V is TRBV30; TRBD1 is a possible D gene (5 bases). The CDR3 contains 15 residues. Germline CDR1 and CDR2: GTSNPN and SVGIG (reference sequence). V lost 3 bases to trimming and J lost 5 bases, with 19 bases between them. As DNA, the CDR3 is TGTGCCTGGAGGGCCTACGGGGCGCGGGCATATGGCTACACCTTC. It translates to CAWRAYGARAYGYTF.

V is TRBV19 and J is TRBJ2-2; D may correspond to TRBD1 or TRBD2 (5 bases each). The CDR3 covers 16 residues. Germline-derived CDR1 and CDR2 are LNHDA and SQIVND (reference sequence). V lost 4 bases to trimming and J lost 2 bases, with 14 bases between them. The CDR3 sequence: CASSTPGRINTGELFF. The DNA of the CDR3 is TGTGCCAGTAGTACCCCGGGACGGATTAACACCGGGGAGCTGTTTTTT.

The chain uses TRBV19 and TRBJ1-6, with D possibly being TRBD1 (6 bases). The V end lost 7 bases, the J end lost 8 bases, and 15 bases lay between the germline ends. Germline lookup yields CDR1 LNHDA and CDR2 SQIVND (reference sequence). The CDR3 sequence is 14 residues long. The CDR3 spells CASKEAPGDSPLHF. DNA for the CDR3: TGTGCCAGTAAAGAAGCCCCAGGGGATTCACCCCTCCACTTT.

The rearrangement links TRBV5-6 to TRBJ2-5, with unresolved D. The CDR3 extends over 12 amino acids. Germline V CDR1 and CDR2: SGHDT, YYEEEE. Trimming removed 0 bases from V and 5 bases from J, with 5 bases in between. Written as DNA, the CDR3 is TGTGCCAGCAGCTTGGAATTGGAGACCCAGTACTTC. It codes for CASSLELETQYF.

The chain uses TRBV5-1 and TRBJ2-1; TRBD2 matches at 11 bases. Germline V CDR1 and CDR2: SGHRS, YFSETQ. J lost 6 bases, V lost 7 bases, and 9 bases had no gene match. This CDR3 region has 15 residues. CDR3 DNA: TGCGCCAGCGGAAATAGCGGGGGGGCTGGCAATGAGCAGTTCTTC. It encodes CASGNSGGAGNEQFF.

The rearrangement links TRBV6-4 to TRBJ1-1; TRBD1 matches at 8 bases. Germline lookup yields CDR1 MRHNA and CDR2 SNTAGT. The CDR3 extends over 13 amino acids. The V segment lost 3 bases and the J segment 4 bases; nucleotides outside the gene matches: 1. As DNA, the CDR3 is TGTGCCAGCAGTGAACAGGGGGGCACTGAAGCTTTCTTT. Protein sequence: CASSEQGGTEAFF.